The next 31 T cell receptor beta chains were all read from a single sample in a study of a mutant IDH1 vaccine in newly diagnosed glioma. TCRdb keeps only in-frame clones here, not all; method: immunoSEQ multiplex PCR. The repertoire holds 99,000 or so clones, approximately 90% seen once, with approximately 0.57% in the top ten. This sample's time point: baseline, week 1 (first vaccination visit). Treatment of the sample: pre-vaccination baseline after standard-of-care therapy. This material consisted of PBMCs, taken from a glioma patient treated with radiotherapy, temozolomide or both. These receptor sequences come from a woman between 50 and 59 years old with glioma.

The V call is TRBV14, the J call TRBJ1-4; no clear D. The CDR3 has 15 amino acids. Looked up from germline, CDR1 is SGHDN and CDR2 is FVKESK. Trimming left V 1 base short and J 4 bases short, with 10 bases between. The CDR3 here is CASSQGHGNNEKLFF. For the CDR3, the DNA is TGTGCCAGCAGCCAAGGGCACGGAAATAATGAAAAACTGTTTTTT.

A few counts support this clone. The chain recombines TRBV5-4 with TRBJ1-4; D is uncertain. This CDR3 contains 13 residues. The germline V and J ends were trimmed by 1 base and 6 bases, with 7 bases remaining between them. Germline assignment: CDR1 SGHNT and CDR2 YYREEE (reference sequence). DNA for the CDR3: TGTGCCAGCAGCTTGTTCGGGCATGAAAAACTGTTTTTT. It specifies CASSLFGHEKLFF.

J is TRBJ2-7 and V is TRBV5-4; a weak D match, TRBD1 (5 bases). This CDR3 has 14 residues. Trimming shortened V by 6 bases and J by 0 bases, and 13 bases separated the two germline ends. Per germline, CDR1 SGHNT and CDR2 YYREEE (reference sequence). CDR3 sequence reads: CASTARDSSYEQYF. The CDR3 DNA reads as TGTGCCAGCACCGCGAGAGACAGCTCCTACGAGCAGTACTTC.

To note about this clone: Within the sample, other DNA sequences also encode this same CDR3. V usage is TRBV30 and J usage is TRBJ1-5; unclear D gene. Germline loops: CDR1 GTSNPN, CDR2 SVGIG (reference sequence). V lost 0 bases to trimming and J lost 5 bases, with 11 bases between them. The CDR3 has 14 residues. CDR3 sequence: CAWSVGVGDQPQHF. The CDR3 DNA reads TGTGCCTGGAGTGTTGGAGTGGGCGATCAGCCCCAGCATTTT.

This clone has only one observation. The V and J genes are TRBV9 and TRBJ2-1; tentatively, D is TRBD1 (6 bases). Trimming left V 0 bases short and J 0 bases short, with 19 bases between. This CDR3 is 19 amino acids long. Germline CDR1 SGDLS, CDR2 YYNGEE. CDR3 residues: CASSVGTGRDTRSYNEQFF. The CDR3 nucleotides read TGTGCCAGCAGCGTAGGAACGGGCAGGGACACACGCTCCTACAATGAGCAGTTCTTC. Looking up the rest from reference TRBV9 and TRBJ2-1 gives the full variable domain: DSGVTQTPKHLITATGQRVTLRCSPRSGDLSVYWYQQSLDQGLQFLIQYYNGEERAKGNILERFSAQQFPDLHSELNLSSLELGDSALYFCASSVGTGRDTRSYNEQFFGPGTRLTVL.

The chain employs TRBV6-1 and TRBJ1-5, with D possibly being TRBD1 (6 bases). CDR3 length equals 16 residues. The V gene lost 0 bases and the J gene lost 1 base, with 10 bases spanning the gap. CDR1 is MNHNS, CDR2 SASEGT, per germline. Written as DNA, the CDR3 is TGTGCCAGCAGTGAAGCTTGGGGGCCCAGCAATCAGCCCCAGCATTTT. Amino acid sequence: CASSEAWGPSNQPQHF.

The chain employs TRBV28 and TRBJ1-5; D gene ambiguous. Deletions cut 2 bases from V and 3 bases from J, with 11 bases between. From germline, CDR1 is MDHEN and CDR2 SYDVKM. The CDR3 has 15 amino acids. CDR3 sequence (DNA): TGTGCCAGCAGTTTAAGTCCCCGGAACAATCAGCCCCAGCATTTT. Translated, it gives CASSLSPRNNQPQHF. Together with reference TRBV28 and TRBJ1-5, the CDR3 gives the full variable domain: DVKVTQSSRYLVKRTGEKVFLECVQDMDHENMFWYRQDPGLGLRLIYFSYDVKMKEKGDIPEGYSVSREKKERFSLILESASTNQTSMYLCASSLSPRNNQPQHFGDGTRLSIL.

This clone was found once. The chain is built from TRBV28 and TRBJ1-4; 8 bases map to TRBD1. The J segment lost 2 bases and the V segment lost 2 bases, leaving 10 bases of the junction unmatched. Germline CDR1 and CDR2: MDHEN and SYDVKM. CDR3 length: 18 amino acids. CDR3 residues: CASSLIAGTGRTNEKLFF. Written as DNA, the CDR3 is TGTGCCAGCAGTTTAATTGCAGGGACAGGACGTACTAATGAAAAACTGTTTTTT.

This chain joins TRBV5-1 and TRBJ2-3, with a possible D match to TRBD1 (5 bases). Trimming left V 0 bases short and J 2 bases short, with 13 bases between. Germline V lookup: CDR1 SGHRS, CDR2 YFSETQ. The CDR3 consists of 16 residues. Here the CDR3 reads CASSLAVDSFTDTQYF. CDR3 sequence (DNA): TGCGCCAGCAGCTTGGCTGTCGACAGTTTCACAGATACGCAGTATTTT.

CDR3 in amino acids: CASRVDGKPLSTDTQYF. The CDR3 DNA is TGTGCCAGTAGGGTAGACGGTAAGCCGTTGTCCACAGATACGCAGTATTTT. This chain connects TRBV19 to TRBJ2-3; D not resolved. Trimming left V 6 bases short and J 2 bases short, with 21 bases between. This CDR3 comprises 17 residues. CDR1 is LNHDA, CDR2 SQIVND, per germline (reference sequence).

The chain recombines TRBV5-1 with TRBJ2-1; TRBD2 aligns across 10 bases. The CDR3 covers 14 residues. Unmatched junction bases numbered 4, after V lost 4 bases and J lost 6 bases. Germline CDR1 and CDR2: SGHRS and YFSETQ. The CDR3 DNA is TGCGCCAGCAGCCTGCTAGCGGGAGCCAATGAGCAGTTCTTC. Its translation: CASSLLAGANEQFF.

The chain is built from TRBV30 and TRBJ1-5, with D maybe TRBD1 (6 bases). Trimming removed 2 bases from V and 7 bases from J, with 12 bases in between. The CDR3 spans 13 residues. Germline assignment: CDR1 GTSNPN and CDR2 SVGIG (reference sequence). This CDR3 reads CAWSRRDNQPQHF. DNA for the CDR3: TGTGCCTGGAGTCGAAGGGACAACCAGCCCCAGCATTTT.

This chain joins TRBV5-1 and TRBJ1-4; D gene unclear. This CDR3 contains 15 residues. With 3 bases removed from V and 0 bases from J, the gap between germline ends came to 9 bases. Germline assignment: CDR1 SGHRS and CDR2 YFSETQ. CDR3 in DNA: TGCGCCAGCAGCTCGGACGGCCCAACTAATGAAAAACTGTTTTTT. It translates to CASSSDGPTNEKLFF.

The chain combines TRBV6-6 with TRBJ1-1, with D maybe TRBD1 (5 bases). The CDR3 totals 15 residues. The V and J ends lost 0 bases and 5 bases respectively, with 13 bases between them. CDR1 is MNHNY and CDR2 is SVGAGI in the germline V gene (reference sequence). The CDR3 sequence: CASSYSQGRGTEAFF. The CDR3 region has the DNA TGTGCCAGCAGTTACTCGCAGGGAAGGGGTACTGAAGCTTTCTTT.

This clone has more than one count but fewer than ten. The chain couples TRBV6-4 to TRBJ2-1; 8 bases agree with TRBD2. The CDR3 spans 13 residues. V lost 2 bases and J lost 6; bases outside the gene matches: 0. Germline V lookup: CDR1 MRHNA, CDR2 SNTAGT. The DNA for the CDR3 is TGTGCCAGCAGTGACGGGACTAGCAATGAGCAGTTCTTC. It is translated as CASSDGTSNEQFF.

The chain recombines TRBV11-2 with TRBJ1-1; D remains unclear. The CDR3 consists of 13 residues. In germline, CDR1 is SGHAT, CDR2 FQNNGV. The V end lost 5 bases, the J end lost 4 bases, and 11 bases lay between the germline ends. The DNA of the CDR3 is TGTGCCAGCAGCGCCATGGATAGCACTGAAGCTTTCTTT. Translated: CASSAMDSTEAFF.

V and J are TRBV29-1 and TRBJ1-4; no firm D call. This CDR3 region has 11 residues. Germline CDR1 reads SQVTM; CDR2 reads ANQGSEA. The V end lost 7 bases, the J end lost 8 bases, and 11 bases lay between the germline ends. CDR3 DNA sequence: TGCAGCGCAGGAATTAGAGAAAAACTGTTTTTT. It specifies CSAGIREKLFF.

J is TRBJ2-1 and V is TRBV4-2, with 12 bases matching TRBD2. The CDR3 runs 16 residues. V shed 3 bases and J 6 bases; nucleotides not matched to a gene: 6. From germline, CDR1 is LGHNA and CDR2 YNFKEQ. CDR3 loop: CASSHVLAGGSNEQFF. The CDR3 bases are TGTGCCAGCAGCCACGTACTAGCGGGAGGTAGCAATGAGCAGTTCTTC.

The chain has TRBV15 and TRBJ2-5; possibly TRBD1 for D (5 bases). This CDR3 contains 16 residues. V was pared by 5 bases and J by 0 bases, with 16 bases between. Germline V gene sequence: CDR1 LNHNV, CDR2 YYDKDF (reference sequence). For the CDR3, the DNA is TGTGCCACCAGCCCCCCCCCGACAGCGTACCAAGAGACCCAGTACTTC. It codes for CATSPPPTAYQETQYF.

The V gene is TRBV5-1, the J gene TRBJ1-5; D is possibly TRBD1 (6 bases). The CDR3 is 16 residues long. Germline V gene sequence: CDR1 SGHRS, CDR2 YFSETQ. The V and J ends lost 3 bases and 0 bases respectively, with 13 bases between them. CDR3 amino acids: CASSSRDNYSNQPQHF. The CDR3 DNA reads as TGCGCCAGCAGCTCCCGGGACAACTATAGCAATCAGCCCCAGCATTTT.

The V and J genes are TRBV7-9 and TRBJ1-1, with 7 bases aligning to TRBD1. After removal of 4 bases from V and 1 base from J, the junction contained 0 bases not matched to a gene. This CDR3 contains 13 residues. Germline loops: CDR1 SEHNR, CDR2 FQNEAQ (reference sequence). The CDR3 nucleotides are TGTGCCAGCAGCTCAGGGGGGAACACTGAAGCTTTCTTT. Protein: CASSSGGNTEAFF.

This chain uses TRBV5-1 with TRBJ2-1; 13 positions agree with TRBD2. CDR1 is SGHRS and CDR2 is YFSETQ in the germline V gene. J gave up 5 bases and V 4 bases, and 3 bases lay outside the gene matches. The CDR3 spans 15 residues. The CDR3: CASSRGLAGDNEQFF. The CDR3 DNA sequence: TGCGCCAGCAGCCGCGGACTAGCGGGAGACAATGAGCAGTTCTTC.

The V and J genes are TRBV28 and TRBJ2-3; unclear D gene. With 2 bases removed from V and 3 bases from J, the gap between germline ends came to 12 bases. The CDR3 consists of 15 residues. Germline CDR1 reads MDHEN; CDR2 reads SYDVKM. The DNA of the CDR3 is TGTGCCAGCAGTTTACTTCTACAGCAGACAGATACGCAGTATTTT. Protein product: CASSLLLQQTDTQYF.

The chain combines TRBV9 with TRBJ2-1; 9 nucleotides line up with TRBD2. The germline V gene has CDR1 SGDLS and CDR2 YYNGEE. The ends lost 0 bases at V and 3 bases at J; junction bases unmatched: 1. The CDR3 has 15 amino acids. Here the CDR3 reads CASSVGTSVYNEQFF. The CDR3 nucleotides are TGTGCCAGCAGCGTAGGGACTAGCGTCTACAATGAGCAGTTCTTC.

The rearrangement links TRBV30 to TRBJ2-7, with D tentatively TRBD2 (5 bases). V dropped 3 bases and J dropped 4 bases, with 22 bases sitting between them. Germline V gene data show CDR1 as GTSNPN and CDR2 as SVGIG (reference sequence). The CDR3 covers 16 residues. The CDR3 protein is CAWSDFFGNQIYEQYF. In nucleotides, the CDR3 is TGTGCCTGGAGCGACTTCTTCGGGAACCAAATTTACGAGCAGTACTTC.

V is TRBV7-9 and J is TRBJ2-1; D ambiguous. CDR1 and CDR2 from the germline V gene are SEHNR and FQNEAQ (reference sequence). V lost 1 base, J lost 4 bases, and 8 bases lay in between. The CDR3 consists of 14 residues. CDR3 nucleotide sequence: TGTGCCAGCAGCTTAGATTCGGGTTACAATGAGCAGTTCTTC. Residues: CASSLDSGYNEQFF.

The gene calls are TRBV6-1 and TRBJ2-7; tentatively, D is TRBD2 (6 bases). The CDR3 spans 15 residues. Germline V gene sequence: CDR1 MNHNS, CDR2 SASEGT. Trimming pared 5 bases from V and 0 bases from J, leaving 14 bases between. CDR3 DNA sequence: TGTGCCAGCAGTACCCGAGGGAGGTTCTCCTACGAGCAGTACTTC. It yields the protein CASSTRGRFSYEQYF.

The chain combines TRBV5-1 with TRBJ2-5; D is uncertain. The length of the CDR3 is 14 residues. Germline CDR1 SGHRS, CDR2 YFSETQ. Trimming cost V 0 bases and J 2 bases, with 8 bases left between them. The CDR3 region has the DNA TGCGCCAGCAGCTTGGGGGGTCATCAAGAGACCCAGTACTTC. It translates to CASSLGGHQETQYF.

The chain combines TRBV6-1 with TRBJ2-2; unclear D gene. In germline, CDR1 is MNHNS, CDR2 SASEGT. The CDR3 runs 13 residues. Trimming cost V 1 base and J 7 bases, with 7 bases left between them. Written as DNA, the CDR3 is TGTGCCAGCAGTGAAGTCGTGTTCGGGGAGCTGTTTTTT. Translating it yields CASSEVVFGELFF.

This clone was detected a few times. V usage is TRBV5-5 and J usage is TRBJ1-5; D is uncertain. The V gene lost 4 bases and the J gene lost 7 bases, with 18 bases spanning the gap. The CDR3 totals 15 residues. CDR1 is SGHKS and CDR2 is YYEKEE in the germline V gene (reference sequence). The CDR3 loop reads CASSLLVGGAQPQHF. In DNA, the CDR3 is TGTGCCAGCAGCCTCCTTGTAGGAGGAGCCCAGCCCCAGCATTTT.

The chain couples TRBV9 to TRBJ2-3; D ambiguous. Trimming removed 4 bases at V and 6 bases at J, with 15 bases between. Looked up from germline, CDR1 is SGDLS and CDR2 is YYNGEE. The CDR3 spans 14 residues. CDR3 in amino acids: CASSSGRLSDTQYF. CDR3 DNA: TGTGCCAGCAGCTCTGGACGGTTATCCGATACGCAGTATTTT.